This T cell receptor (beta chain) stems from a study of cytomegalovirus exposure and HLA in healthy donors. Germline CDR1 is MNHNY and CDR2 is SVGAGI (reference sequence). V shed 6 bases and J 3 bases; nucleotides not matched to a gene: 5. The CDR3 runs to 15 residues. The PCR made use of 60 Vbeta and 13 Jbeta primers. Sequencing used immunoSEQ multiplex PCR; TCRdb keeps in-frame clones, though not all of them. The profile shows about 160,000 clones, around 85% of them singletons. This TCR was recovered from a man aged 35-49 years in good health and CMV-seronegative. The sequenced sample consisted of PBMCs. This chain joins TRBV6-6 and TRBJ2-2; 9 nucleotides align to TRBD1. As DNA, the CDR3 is TGTGCCAGCAGAAGGGACAGGGTTGACACCGGGGAGCTGTTTTTT. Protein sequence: CASRRDRVDTGELFF.